The rows below give T cell receptor beta chains drawn from one sample of a study of cytomegalovirus exposure and HLA in healthy donors. Measured with immunoSEQ multiplex PCR; TCRdb has only the in-frame clones, and not every one. The data show roughly 70,000 clones, roughly 78% seen once. Sequencing was performed on PBMCs. The receptors shown here come from a man aged 18 to 29 in good health and CMV-seronegative. Each CDR3 is given with its conserved first and last residue. The D gene is left open where the match is weak. Size tells how often a clone was seen (once, few, many) or the class of an expanded clone, and some rows leave it out.

TRBJ1-5 NA TRBV28 NA 13 TGTGCCAGCACGGTCAATAGCAATCAGCCCCAGCATTTT CASTVNSNQPQHF
TRBJ2-1 NA TRBV11-2 NA 15 TGTGCCAGCAGCTTAGTGGCTCGGGTATACAATGAGCAGTTCTTC CASSLVARVYNEQFF
TRBJ2-5 few TRBV27 TRBD1 15 TGTGCCAGCAGTCCCCCGGGCAGGGGGCAAGAGACCCAGTACTTC CASSPPGRGQETQYF
TRBJ2-7 NA TRBV13 TRBD1 14 TGTGCCAGCAGCTTGGGACAGGGAACCTACGAGCAGTACTTC CASSLGQGTYEQYF
TRBJ2-3 NA TRBV7-2 TRBD2 16 TGTGCCAGCAGCCCCTTAGCGGGGGCGATGACAGATACGCAGTATTTT CASSPLAGAMTDTQYF
TRBJ1-3 NA TRBV6-1 NA 15 TGTGCCACCAAGGAGGATCGTGTGGGCCGAAACACCATATATTTT CATKEDRVGRNTIYF
TRBJ2-3 NA TRBV7-2 TRBD2 16 TGTGCCAGCAGCTTATCGGCTAGCGGGAGCACAGATACGCAGTATTTT CASSLSASGSTDTQYF
TRBJ2-7 NA TRBV9 NA 14 TGTGCCAGCAGCGGACAATCATCCAACGGCGAGCAGTACTTC CASSGQSSNGEQYF
TRBJ2-4 NA TRBV6-6 NA 13 TGTGCCAGCACGGGACAAGCTCTAAACATTCAGTACTTC CASTGQALNIQYF
TRBJ2-5 NA TRBV5-1 NA 12 TGCGCCAGCAGTCGGGGACAAGAGACCCAGTACTTC CASSRGQETQYF
TRBJ2-1 NA TRBV5-4 TRBD1 13 TGTGCCGGGGGACAGGGGTATGGCAATGAGCAGTTCTTC CAGGQGYGNEQFF
TRBJ2-1 NA TRBV4-3 TRBD2 15 TGCGCCAGCAGCCCTAGGACTAGCGACGGGAATGAGCAGTTCTTC CASSPRTSDGNEQFF
TRBJ1-1 NA TRBV19 TRBD1 15 TGTGCCAGTAGTATAAGGGACAGGGGGAACACTGAAGCTTTCTTT CASSIRDRGNTEAFF
TRBJ2-3 NA TRBV9 TRBD2 17 TGTGCCAGCAGCAAAAGGTCGCGGGGGGATAGCACAGATACGCAGTATTTT CASSKRSRGDSTDTQYF
TRBJ2-4 NA TRBV7-2 NA 13 TGTGCCAGCAGCTTAAGGCTACGGGACATTCAGTACTTC CASSLRLRDIQYF
TRBJ2-7 NA TRBV6-5 TRBD1 15 TGTGCCAGCACCATTCACCGACAGGGTGTCTACGAGCAGTACTTC CASTIHRQGVYEQYF
TRBJ2-7 NA TRBV7-6 TRBD2 18 TGTGCCAGCAGCACCCTCCGGCAGGGTTTGACTAGCGGGAGCGAGCAGTACTTC CASSTLRQGLTSGSEQYF
TRBJ2-6 NA TRBV5-1 NA 15 TGCGCCAGCAGCTCCAGGGCCTCTGGGGCCAACGTCCTGACTTTC CASSSRASGANVLTF
TRBJ2-5 NA TRBV5-1 TRBD1 16 TGCGCCAGCAGCTTCGGGGGGACAGGGCCTTTAGAGACCCAGTACTTC CASSFGGTGPLETQYF
TRBJ2-7 few TRBV7-9 TRBD1 13 TGTGCCAGCAGCCCGGGACAGGGATACGAGCAGTACTTC CASSPGQGYEQYF
TRBJ2-5 NA TRBV2 NA 16 TGTGCCAGCAGTGAATTAGGCAGGCGGGCCGGGGAGACCCAGTACTTC CASSELGRRAGETQYF
TRBJ2-7 NA TRBV9 NA 16 TGTGCCAGCAGCGAAGGTTTGGGTGGGAGCTCCTACGAGCAGTACTTC CASSEGLGGSSYEQYF
TRBJ2-7 NA TRBV5-4 TRBD2 16 TGTGCCAGCAGCTTGCTAGCGGGAACAAAAGCCTACGAGCAGTACTTC CASSLLAGTKAYEQYF
TRBJ2-3 NA TRBV10-1 TRBD1 14 TGCGCCAGCAGCCGGGACAGGGGCACAGATACGCAGTATTTT CASSRDRGTDTQYF
TRBJ1-1 NA TRBV30 NA 15 TGTGCCTGGAGTGTAGAGGCCCGAATGAACACTGAAGCTTTCTTT CAWSVEARMNTEAFF
TRBJ2-2 NA TRBV30 NA 12 TGTGCCTGGAGTGGAGGGTCCGGGGAGCTGTTTTTT CAWSGGSGELFF
TRBJ2-7 NA TRBV7-6 TRBD1 16 TGTGCCAGCAGCAGATCCGCGGGGACAGGGGCGTACGAGCAGTACTTC CASSRSAGTGAYEQYF
TRBJ2-2 once TRBV4-2 NA 15 TGTGCCAGCAGCCTCGCAACTCAGGGAATCGGGGAGCTGTTTTTT CASSLATQGIGELFF
TRBJ2-2 NA TRBV7-5 NA 15 TGTGCCAGAAGCCCGCGACTAGTCGGGCCCGGGGAGCTGTTTTTT CARSPRLVGPGELFF
TRBJ1-1 NA TRBV28 NA 16 TGTGCCAGCAGTTTATCCAGGCACACAATGAACACTGAAGCTTTCTTT CASSLSRHTMNTEAFF
TRBJ2-5 NA TRBV7-2 TRBD2 16 TGTGCCAGCAGCTCCCAGACTAGCGGGGGGTTGGAGACCCAGTACTTC CASSSQTSGGLETQYF
TRBJ2-3 few TRBV7-9 TRBD2 17 TGTGCCAGCCCTGGGGGACTAGCGGGAGTAGAGACAGATACGCAGTATTTT CASPGGLAGVETDTQYF
TRBJ1-1 NA TRBV10-1 NA 18 TGCGCCAGCAGCCCATCCCGGGGGCGCGGGGGAAGGAACACTGAAGCTTTCTTT CASSPSRGRGGRNTEAFF
TRBJ2-3 NA TRBV5-5 TRBD2 16 TGTGCCAGCAGCGGAAGCGGGGGGGGCTTATTAGATACGCAGTATTTT CASSGSGGGLLDTQYF
TRBJ2-7 NA TRBV7-8 NA 12 TGTGCCAGCAGCTCAGGCATCCGCGAGCAGTACTTC CASSSGIREQYF
TRBJ2-3 NA TRBV7-2 TRBD2 14 TGTGCCAGCAGCCGGGACTATGAAAGCGACACGCAGTATTTT CASSRDYESDTQYF
TRBJ2-7 NA TRBV14 TRBD1 15 TGTGCCAGCAGCCGGACAGGGCTCACTATCTACGAGCAGTACTTC CASSRTGLTIYEQYF
TRBJ1-5 NA TRBV6-5 NA 13 TGTGCCAGCAGTTCGGACAGAAATCAGCCCCAGCATTTT CASSSDRNQPQHF
TRBJ1-5 NA TRBV7-8 NA 15 TGTGCCAGCAGCTCCCAAACACCGGGATATCAGCCCCAGCATTTT CASSSQTPGYQPQHF
TRBJ1-5 NA TRBV6-5 NA 14 TGTGCCAGCAGAGTGGGGGGTAGTAATCAGCCCCAGCATTTT CASRVGGSNQPQHF
TRBJ2-5 NA TRBV6-1 NA 13 TGTGCCAGCAGTAAACAGGGAAAAGAGACCCAGTACTTC CASSKQGKETQYF
TRBJ1-5 NA TRBV28 NA 16 TGTGCCAGCGGTATTCTACAGGGTGTTAGCAATCAGCCCCAGCATTTT CASGILQGVSNQPQHF
TRBJ2-1 NA TRBV4-3 TRBD2 16 TGCGCCAGCAGCCCCACCTTAGCGGGGGACCACAATGAGCAGTTCTTC CASSPTLAGDHNEQFF
TRBJ2-3 NA TRBV30 NA 11 TGTGCCTGGAGTGACTCAGATACGCAGTATTTT CAWSDSDTQYF
TRBJ1-3 NA TRBV4-3 NA 19 TGCGCCAGCAGCCAAGATCTAATAGTGAGAGGGCTCTCTGGAAACACCATATATTTT CASSQDLIVRGLSGNTIYF
TRBJ2-7 NA TRBV7-2 TRBD2 15 TGTGCCAGCAGTTTCACGACTAGCGGTCTGGGCGAGCAGTACTTC CASSFTTSGLGEQYF
TRBJ1-1 NA TRBV5-4 NA 13 TGTGCCAGCAGCTTGGGCAGGGCTGGGGATGCTTTCTTT CASSLGRAGDAFF
TRBJ2-7 few TRBV5-4 NA 15 TGTGCCAGCAGCGATTACCTTGGGCACTCCTCCGAGCAGTACTTC CASSDYLGHSSEQYF
TRBJ2-7 NA TRBV5-1 TRBD1 15 TGCGCCAGCAGCACATCCGGGACAGGGACCTACGAGCAGTACTTC CASSTSGTGTYEQYF
TRBJ2-3 few TRBV5-1 NA 14 TGCGCCAGCAGCTGGCCCCGGGTACCAGATACGCAGTATTTT CASSWPRVPDTQYF
TRBJ2-7 NA TRBV4-3 NA 14 TGCGCCAGCAGCCAAGACCTGGGAGGCTACGAGCAGTACTTC CASSQDLGGYEQYF